The 26 T cell receptor beta chains given below trace back to one sample, sequenced in a study of blood T cell repertoires in COVID-19. The assay was immunoSEQ multiplex PCR, and TCRdb's table has in-frame clones only and misses some. The sample yields some 260,000 clones, around 85% seen once. The sample consisted of peripheral blood. The origin of the receptors is an elderly man with acute or convalescent COVID-19.

The V and J genes are TRBV28 and TRBJ2-7; 7 bases fit TRBD1. CDR1 MDHEN and CDR2 SYDVKM come from the germline V gene. V shed 2 bases, J shed 2 bases, and the junction held 9 bases outside the gene matches. The CDR3 has 16 residues. The CDR3 DNA reads TGTGCCAGCAGTTTACCCGGGACAGCGACTCCCTACGAGCAGTACTTC. It codes for CASSLPGTATPYEQYF.

This chain uses TRBV11-2 with TRBJ2-3; D possibly corresponds to TRBD2 (6 bases). V was pared by 1 base and J by 1 base, with 15 bases between. The CDR3 consists of 17 residues. Germline lookup yields CDR1 SGHAT and CDR2 FQNNGV. CDR3 region: CASSLVSSGAGTDTQYF. Here the CDR3 DNA reads TGTGCCAGCAGCTTAGTGAGTAGCGGCGCCGGCACAGATACGCAGTATTTT.

This chain uses TRBV6-5 with TRBJ1-5, with no clear D. Germline lookup yields CDR1 MNHEY and CDR2 SVGAGI. CDR3 length equals 14 residues. The V end was cut by 5 bases, the J end by 1 base, with 9 bases between. The CDR3 reads CASSQEVSNQPQHF. CDR3 sequence (DNA): TGTGCCAGCAGTCAGGAGGTAAGCAATCAGCCCCAGCATTTT.

The J gene is TRBJ1-2, the V gene TRBV20-1; perhaps TRBD1 as D (5 bases). The germline V gene has CDR1 DFQATT and CDR2 SNEGSKA (reference sequence). V gave up 6 bases and J gave up 6 bases, with 11 bases separating them. The CDR3 contains 11 residues. The CDR3 is CSASAGHGYTF. The CDR3 nucleotides read TGCAGTGCCTCGGCAGGGCATGGCTACACCTTC.

The chain has TRBV2 and TRBJ1-4; D not resolved. The V and J ends lost 1 base and 0 bases respectively, with 6 bases between them. The CDR3 is made up of 15 amino acids. Germline CDR1 SNHLY, CDR2 FYNNEI. The CDR3 loop reads CASSEGGATNEKLFF. In DNA, the CDR3 is TGTGCCAGCAGTGAAGGAGGTGCAACTAATGAAAAACTGTTTTTT. Looking up the rest from reference TRBV2 and TRBJ1-4 gives the full variable domain: EPEVTQTPSHQVTQMGQEVILRCVPISNHLYFYWYRQILGQKVEFLVSFYNNEISEKSEIFDDQFSVERPDGSNFTLKIRSTKLEDSAMYFCASSEGGATNEKLFFGSGTQLSVL.

The chain links TRBV6-2 or TRBV6-3 to TRBJ1-2; D unresolved. The CDR3 contains 15 residues. Trimming removed 6 bases at V and 5 bases at J, with 19 bases between. The germline V gene has CDR1 MNHEY and CDR2 SVGEGT. Written as DNA, the CDR3 is TGTGCCAGCAGCCCGAGGGAGGGCCCTCTGTATGGCTACACCTTC. Protein: CASSPREGPLYGYTF.

The chain links TRBV24-1 to TRBJ2-4, with 11 bases matching TRBD2. This CDR3 spans 17 amino acids. Trimming took 4 bases from V and 0 from J; bases not matched to a gene: 4. Germline V gives CDR1 KGHDR, CDR2 SFDVKD. CDR3 nucleotides: TGTGCCACCAGTGACCAAGGACTAGCGGGAGCCAAAAACATTCAGTACTTC. The encoded protein is CATSDQGLAGAKNIQYF.

The sample holds many counts of this clone. The CDR3 is CASSFLYGTGTYEQYF. The DNA of the CDR3 is TGCGCCAGCAGCTTCCTTTATGGGACAGGGACCTACGAGCAGTACTTC. The chain links TRBV5-1 to TRBJ2-7; 9 bases map to TRBD1. The CDR3 has 16 residues. Unmatched junction bases numbered 8, after V lost 2 bases and J lost 2 bases. The germline V gene encodes CDR1 SGHRS and CDR2 YFSETQ.

The V gene is TRBV7-2, the J gene TRBJ2-1, with D possibly matching TRBD1 (7 bases). This CDR3 contains 16 residues. Germline lookup yields CDR1 SGHTA and CDR2 FQGNSA. V was shortened by 7 bases and J by 5 bases, with 21 bases between the two germline ends. The CDR3 DNA reads as TGTGCCAGCAACCCCGGCGGGGCAGGGGGTAACAATGAGCAGTTCTTC. It encodes CASNPGGAGGNNEQFF. Based on the CDR3 plus reference TRBV7-2 and TRBJ2-1, the full variable domain is GAGVSQSPSNKVTEKGKDVELRCDPISGHTALYWYRQSLGQGLEFLIYFQGNSAPDKSGLPSDRFSAERTGGSVSTLTIQRTQQEDSAVYLCASNPGGAGGNNEQFFGPGTRLTVL.

V gene TRBV28 combines with J gene TRBJ2-6, with 9 bases matching TRBD2. Germline V gives CDR1 MDHEN, CDR2 SYDVKM. The CDR3 is 21 amino acids. The V gene end was trimmed by 3 bases and the J gene end by 0 bases; junction bases not matched to a gene: 15. The CDR3, as DNA: TGTGCCAGCAGTTTCTCGGCGGGGGGGCCTCCTGTCCACTCTGGGGCCAACGTCCTGACTTTC. Encoded protein: CASSFSAGGPPVHSGANVLTF.

The J gene is TRBJ2-2, the V gene TRBV28; D perhaps matches TRBD2 (6 bases). The CDR3 is 15 amino acids. The V end lost 9 bases, the J end lost 8 bases, and 22 bases lay between the germline ends. From germline, CDR1 is MDHEN and CDR2 SYDVKM. The CDR3 loop is CASSTGTREVGELFF. In DNA, the CDR3 is TGTGCCAGTTCAACCGGGACTCGAGAGGTGGGGGAGCTGTTTTTT.

The chain employs TRBV19 and TRBJ2-7; 9 bases agree with TRBD2. Germline V gene lookup returns CDR1 LNHDA and CDR2 SQIVND (reference sequence). Trimming at V came to 4 bases and at J to 6 bases, leaving 4 bases not matched to a gene. This CDR3 region has 13 residues. Written as DNA, the CDR3 is TGTGCCAGTAGTACAGCGGGGGGTAGCGAGCAGTACTTC. Translated, it gives CASSTAGGSEQYF.

V gene TRBV14 combines with J gene TRBJ2-1, with 13 positions matching TRBD2. From germline, CDR1 is SGHDN and CDR2 FVKESK. V lost 3 bases and J lost 7; bases outside the gene matches: 9. CDR3 length equals 17 residues. CDR3 sequence: CASSHSGLAGVGNEQFF. The CDR3 region has the DNA TGTGCCAGCAGCCATTCCGGACTAGCGGGAGTAGGGAATGAGCAGTTCTTC.

This clone was seen once. This chain connects TRBV6-5 to TRBJ1-4, with no clear D. Trimming stripped 6 bases from V and 4 bases from J, with 9 bases between. CDR1 MNHEY and CDR2 SVGAGI come from the germline V gene. The CDR3 is 13 residues long. In DNA form, the CDR3 reads TGTGCCAGCAGCCGGGAGCTTAATGAAAAACTGTTTTTT. It translates to CASSRELNEKLFF.

The V call is TRBV5-1, the J call TRBJ1-2; TRBD1 aligns across 7 bases. The CDR3 is 16 residues long. With 5 bases clipped from V and 0 bases from J, the junction kept 10 bases outside the gene matches. Per the germline V gene, CDR1 is SGHRS and CDR2 is YFSETQ. DNA for the CDR3: TGCGCCAGCAGAAGAACCGGACAGGCATCTAACTATGGCTACACCTTC. It translates to CASRRTGQASNYGYTF.

The V gene is TRBV2, the J gene TRBJ2-7; maybe TRBD2 (6 bases). The CDR3 runs 12 residues. CDR1 is SNHLY, CDR2 FYNNEI, per germline. Trimming removed 6 bases from V and 7 bases from J, with 13 bases in between. In DNA form, the CDR3 reads TGTGCCAGCAGGACAGAGGGAGGTGAGCAGTACTTC. The encoded protein is CASRTEGGEQYF.

With regard to this clone: Sequence at one end of the junction differs from germline and may be a read error. The J gene is TRBJ2-7, the V gene TRBV27, with D possibly being TRBD1 (7 bases). Looked up from germline, CDR1 is MNHEY and CDR2 is SMNVEV (reference sequence). The CDR3 loop spans 14 amino acids. In DNA, the CDR3 is TGTGCCAGCAGTTTAGGCGGGCAGGGGGGTAGGTTGCACTTC. Encoded protein: CASSLGGQGGRLHF.

The chain links TRBV6-6 to TRBJ2-7; 8 positions match TRBD1. This CDR3 is built from 13 residues. CDR1 and CDR2 from the germline V gene are MNHNY and SVGAGI (reference sequence). V dropped 4 bases and J dropped 7; count of bases not matched to a gene: 6. The CDR3 loop reads CASSSHDRGEQYF. The CDR3, as DNA: TGTGCCAGCAGTTCACACGACAGGGGTGAGCAGTACTTC.

Note on this clone: Other DNA sequences of this sample code for an identical CDR3. J is TRBJ1-5 and V is TRBV30; D call uncertain. The length of the CDR3 is 13 residues. The germline V and J ends were trimmed by 0 bases and 4 bases, with 7 bases remaining between them. Germline-derived CDR1 and CDR2 are GTSNPN and SVGIG (reference sequence). The DNA for the CDR3 is TGTGCCTGGAGTGTCCAGGTTAATCAGCCCCAGCATTTT. Translating gives CAWSVQVNQPQHF.

The chain couples TRBV21-1 to TRBJ2-5; the table assigns TRBD2, which was not confirmed against the DNA. TRBV21-1 is a pseudogene segment. The CDR3 totals 16 residues. This CDR3 reads CASSKDLKPYQETQYF. The CDR3 DNA sequence: TGTGCCAGCAGCAAAGATCTGAAGCCGTACCAAGAGACCCAGTACTTC.

The chain employs TRBV6-6 and TRBJ1-6, with 7 bases fitting TRBD1. Trimming took 2 bases from V and 8 from J; bases not matched to a gene: 6. The CDR3 is 15 amino acids. Germline values: CDR1 MNHNY, CDR2 SVGAGI (reference sequence). The CDR3 reads CASSYGDSGYSPLHF. CDR3 nucleotide sequence: TGTGCCAGCAGTTACGGGGACAGCGGGTATTCACCCCTCCACTTT.

The V gene is TRBV7-3, the J gene TRBJ1-1; D ambiguous. The V and J ends lost 1 base and 1 base respectively, with 13 bases between them. The CDR3 length is 16 residues. CDR1 and CDR2 (germline): SGHTA, FQGTGA. CDR3: CASSLMSGIRNTEAFF. The CDR3 nucleotides are TGTGCCAGCAGCTTAATGTCCGGGATCCGGAACACTGAAGCTTTCTTT.

J is TRBJ1-4 and V is TRBV29-1, with D tentatively TRBD1 (5 bases). The CDR3 runs 13 residues. Trimming pared 3 bases from V and 4 bases from J, leaving 9 bases between. From germline, CDR1 is SQVTM and CDR2 ANQGSEA. CDR3 in DNA: TGCAGCGTTGACGCAGGGAATAATGAAAAACTGTTTTTT. Its translation: CSVDAGNNEKLFF.

This chain joins TRBV5-1 and TRBJ2-2; D uncertain. V lost 5 bases and J lost 4, with 9 bases in between. CDR1 is SGHRS and CDR2 is YFSETQ in the germline V gene. This CDR3 contains 13 residues. CDR3 loop: CASRRGFTGELFF. The CDR3 DNA sequence: TGCGCCAGCAGGAGAGGATTCACCGGGGAGCTGTTTTTT.

The V call is TRBV4-2, the J call TRBJ1-1; unclear D gene. Germline CDR1 is LGHNA and CDR2 is YNFKEQ. V dropped 5 bases and J dropped 1 base, with 23 bases sitting between them. This CDR3 contains 18 residues. CDR3: CASSSPQARSSGNTEAFF. The CDR3 DNA follows: TGTGCCAGCAGCTCCCCCCAGGCCAGGTCGTCAGGGAACACTGAAGCTTTCTTT.

The V call is TRBV4-1, the J call TRBJ2-2; perhaps TRBD1 as D (5 bases). The CDR3 runs 16 residues. The germline gives CDR1 MGHRA, CDR2 YSYEKL. V was cut by 4 bases and J by 0 bases, with 12 bases left in between. The CDR3 sequence: CASSPQQVANTGELFF. For the CDR3, the DNA is TGCGCCAGCAGCCCCCAACAGGTCGCGAACACCGGGGAGCTGTTTTTT.